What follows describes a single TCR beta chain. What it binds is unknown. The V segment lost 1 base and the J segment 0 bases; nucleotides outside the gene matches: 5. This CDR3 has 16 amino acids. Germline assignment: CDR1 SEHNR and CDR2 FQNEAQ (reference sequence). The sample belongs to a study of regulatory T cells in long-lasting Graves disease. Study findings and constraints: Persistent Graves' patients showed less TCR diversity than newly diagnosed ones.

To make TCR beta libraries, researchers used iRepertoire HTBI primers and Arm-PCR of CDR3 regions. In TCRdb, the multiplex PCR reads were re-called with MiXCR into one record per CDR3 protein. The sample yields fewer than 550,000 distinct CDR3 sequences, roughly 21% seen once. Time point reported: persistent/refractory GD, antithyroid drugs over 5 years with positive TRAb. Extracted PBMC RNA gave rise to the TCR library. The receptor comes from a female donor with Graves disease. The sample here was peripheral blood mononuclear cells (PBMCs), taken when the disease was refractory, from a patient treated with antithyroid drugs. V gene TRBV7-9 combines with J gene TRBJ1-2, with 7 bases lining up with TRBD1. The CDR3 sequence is CASSLDRGMANYGYTF. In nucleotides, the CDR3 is TGTGCCAGCAGCTTAGACAGGGGAATGGCTAACTATGGCTACACCTTC. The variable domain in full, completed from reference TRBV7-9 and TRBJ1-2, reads DTGVSQNPRHKITKRGQNVTFRCDPISEHNRLYWYRQTLGQGPEFLTYFQNEAQLEKSRLLSDRFSAERPKGSFSTLEIQRTEQGDSAMYLCASSLDRGMANYGYTFGSGTRLTVV.